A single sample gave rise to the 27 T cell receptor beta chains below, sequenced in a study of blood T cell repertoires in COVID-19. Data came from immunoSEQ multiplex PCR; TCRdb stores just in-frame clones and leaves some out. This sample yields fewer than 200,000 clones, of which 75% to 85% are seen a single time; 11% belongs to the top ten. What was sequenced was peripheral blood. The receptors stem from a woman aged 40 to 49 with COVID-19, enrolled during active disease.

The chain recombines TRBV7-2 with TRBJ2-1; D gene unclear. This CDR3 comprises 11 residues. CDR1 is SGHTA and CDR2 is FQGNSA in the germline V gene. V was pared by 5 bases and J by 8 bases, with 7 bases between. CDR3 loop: CASSNLYEQFF. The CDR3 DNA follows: TGTGCCAGCAGCAATCTATATGAGCAGTTCTTC.

The CDR3 region is CSVPQGTTDTQYF. The CDR3 region has the DNA TGCAGCGTCCCACAAGGGACAACGGATACGCAGTATTTT. V gene TRBV29-1 combines with J gene TRBJ2-3, with D possibly TRBD1 on 6 matching bases. Trimming took off 6 bases at V and 6 bases at J, with 16 bases between the two ends. This CDR3 has 13 residues. CDR1 is SQVTM, CDR2 ANQGSEA, per germline.

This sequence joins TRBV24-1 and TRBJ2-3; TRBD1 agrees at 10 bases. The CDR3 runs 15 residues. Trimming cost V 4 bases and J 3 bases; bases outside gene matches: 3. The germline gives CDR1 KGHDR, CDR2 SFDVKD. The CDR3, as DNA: TGTGCCACCAGTGACCCGGGACAGGGGACAGATACGCAGTATTTT. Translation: CATSDPGQGTDTQYF.

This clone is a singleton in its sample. This CDR3 is CASSLSPGLGFGTQYF. CDR3 sequence (DNA): TGTGCCAGCAGCCTCTCACCGGGACTAGGTTTTGGGACCCAGTACTTC. V and J are TRBV3-1 (or the pseudogene TRBV3-2) and TRBJ2-5, with TRBD2 identical over 8 bases. The germline V gene encodes CDR1 LGHDT and CDR2 YNNKEL (reference sequence). There are 16 residues in the CDR3. V shed 4 bases and J 7 bases; nucleotides not matched to a gene: 14.

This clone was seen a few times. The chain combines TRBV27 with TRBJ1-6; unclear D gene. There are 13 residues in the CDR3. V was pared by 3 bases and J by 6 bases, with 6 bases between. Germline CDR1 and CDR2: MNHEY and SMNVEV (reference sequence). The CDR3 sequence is CASSFSSNSPLHF. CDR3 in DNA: TGTGCCAGCAGTTTCTCCAGTAATTCACCCCTCCACTTT.

The CDR3 spells CASSLLVSGSFNEQFF. The CDR3 nucleotides read TGTGCCAGCAGCTTGTTGGTTAGCGGGAGCTTCAATGAGCAGTTCTTC. The rearrangement uses TRBV28 and TRBJ2-1; TRBD2 agrees at 9 bases. The CDR3 loop spans 16 amino acids. Germline trimming cut 6 bases from V and 6 bases from J; bases unmatched to any gene: 12. CDR1 and CDR2 (germline): MDHEN, SYDVKM.

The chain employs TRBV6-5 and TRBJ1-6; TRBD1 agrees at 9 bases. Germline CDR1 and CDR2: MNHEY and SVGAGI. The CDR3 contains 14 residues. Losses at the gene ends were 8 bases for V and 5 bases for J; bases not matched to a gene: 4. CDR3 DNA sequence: TGTGCCAGCGACCGGGACAGGGATAATTCACCCCTCCACTTT. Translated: CASDRDRDNSPLHF.

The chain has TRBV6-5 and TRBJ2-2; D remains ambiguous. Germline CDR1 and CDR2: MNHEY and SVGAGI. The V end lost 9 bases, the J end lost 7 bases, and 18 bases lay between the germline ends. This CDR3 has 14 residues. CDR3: CASRTPNGHGELFF. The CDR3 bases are TGTGCCAGTCGAACTCCCAATGGTCACGGGGAGCTGTTTTTT.

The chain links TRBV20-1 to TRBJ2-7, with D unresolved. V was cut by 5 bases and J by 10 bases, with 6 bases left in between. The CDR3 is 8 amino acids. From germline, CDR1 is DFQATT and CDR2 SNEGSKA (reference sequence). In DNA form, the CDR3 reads TGCAGTGCTGGCCTCCAGTACTTC. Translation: CSAGLQYF.

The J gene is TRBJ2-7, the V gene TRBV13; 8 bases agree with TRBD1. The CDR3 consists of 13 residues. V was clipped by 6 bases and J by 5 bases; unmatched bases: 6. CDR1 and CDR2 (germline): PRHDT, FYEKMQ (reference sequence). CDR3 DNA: TGTGCCAGCAGTCAAGACAGGGGAAACGAGCAGTACGTC. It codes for CASSQDRGNEQYV.

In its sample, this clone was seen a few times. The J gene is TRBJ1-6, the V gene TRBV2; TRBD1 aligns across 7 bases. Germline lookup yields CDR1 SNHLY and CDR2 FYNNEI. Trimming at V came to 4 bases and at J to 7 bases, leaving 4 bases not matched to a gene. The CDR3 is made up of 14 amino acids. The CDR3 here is CASSGDSFNSPLHF. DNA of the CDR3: TGTGCCAGCAGTGGGGACAGTTTCAATTCACCCCTCCACTTT. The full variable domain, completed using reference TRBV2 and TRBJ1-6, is EPEVTQTPSHQVTQMGQEVILRCVPISNHLYFYWYRQILGQKVEFLVSFYNNEISEKSEIFDDQFSVERPDGSNFTLKIRSTKLEDSAMYFCASSGDSFNSPLHFGNGTRLTVT.

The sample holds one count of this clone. CDR3 bases: TGTGCCAGCAGCTTTTGGGGGCGGCCCCAAGAGACCCAGTACTTC. Translating it yields CASSFWGRPQETQYF. The chain has TRBV2 and TRBJ2-5; tentative D call: TRBD1 (6 bases). Looked up from germline, CDR1 is SNHLY and CDR2 is FYNNEI. V lost 6 bases, J lost 1 base, and 15 bases lay in between. The CDR3 is 15 amino acids. The full variable domain, its missing parts supplied by reference TRBV2 and TRBJ2-5, is EPEVTQTPSHQVTQMGQEVILRCVPISNHLYFYWYRQILGQKVEFLVSFYNNEISEKSEIFDDQFSVERPDGSNFTLKIRSTKLEDSAMYFCASSFWGRPQETQYFGPGTRLLVL.

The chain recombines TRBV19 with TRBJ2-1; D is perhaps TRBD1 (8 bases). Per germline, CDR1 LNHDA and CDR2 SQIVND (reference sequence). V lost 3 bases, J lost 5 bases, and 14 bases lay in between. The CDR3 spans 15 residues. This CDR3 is CASSIGGTGNNEQFF. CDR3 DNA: TGTGCCAGTAGTATCGGGGGGACAGGTAACAATGAGCAGTTCTTC.

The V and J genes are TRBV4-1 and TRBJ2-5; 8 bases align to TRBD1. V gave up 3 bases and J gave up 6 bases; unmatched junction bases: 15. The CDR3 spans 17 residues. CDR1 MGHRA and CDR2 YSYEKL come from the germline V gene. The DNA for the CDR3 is TGCGCCAGCAGCCACCCAGACCGGCAGGGGGCCGTGAAGACCCAGTACTTC. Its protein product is CASSHPDRQGAVKTQYF.

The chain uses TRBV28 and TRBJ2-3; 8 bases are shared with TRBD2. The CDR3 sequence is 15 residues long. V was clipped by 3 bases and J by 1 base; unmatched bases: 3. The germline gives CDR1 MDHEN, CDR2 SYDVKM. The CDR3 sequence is CASSFRLARTDTQYF. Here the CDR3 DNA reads TGTGCCAGCAGTTTTAGACTAGCGCGCACAGATACGCAGTATTTT.

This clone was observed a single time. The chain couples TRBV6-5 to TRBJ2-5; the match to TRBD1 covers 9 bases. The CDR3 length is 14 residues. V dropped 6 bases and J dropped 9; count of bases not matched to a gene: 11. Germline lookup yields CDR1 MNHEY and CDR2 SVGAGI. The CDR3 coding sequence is TGTGCCAGCAGCCCAACCGGGACAGGGCTTTCCCAGTACTTC. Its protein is CASSPTGTGLSQYF.

For the CDR3, the DNA is TGTGCCAGCAGGCGTAGCGGGGGCTCCTACAATGAGCAGTTCTTC. This translates into CASRRSGGSYNEQFF. This sequence joins TRBV6-5 and TRBJ2-1; 9 bases fit TRBD2. V dropped 6 bases and J dropped 0; count of bases not matched to a gene: 3. Looked up from germline, CDR1 is MNHEY and CDR2 is SVGAGI. There are 15 residues in the CDR3.

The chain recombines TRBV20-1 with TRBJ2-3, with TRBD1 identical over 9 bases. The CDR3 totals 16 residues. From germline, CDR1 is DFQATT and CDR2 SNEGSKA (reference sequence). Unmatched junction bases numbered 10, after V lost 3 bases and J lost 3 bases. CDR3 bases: TGCAGTGCTAGTTGGACAGGGGACTATTTGACAGATACGCAGTATTTT. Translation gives CSASWTGDYLTDTQYF.

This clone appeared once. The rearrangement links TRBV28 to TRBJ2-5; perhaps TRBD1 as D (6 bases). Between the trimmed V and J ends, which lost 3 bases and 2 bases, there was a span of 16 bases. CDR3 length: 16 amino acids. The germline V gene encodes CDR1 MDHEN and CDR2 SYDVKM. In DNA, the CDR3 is TGTGCCAGCAGTTTTCTCATCACAGGGCAGCAAGAGACCCAGTACTTC. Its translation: CASSFLITGQQETQYF. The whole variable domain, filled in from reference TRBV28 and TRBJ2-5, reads DVKVTQSSRYLVKRTGEKVFLECVQDMDHENMFWYRQDPGLGLRLIYFSYDVKMKEKGDIPEGYSVSREKKERFSLILESASTNQTSMYLCASSFLITGQQETQYFGPGTRLLVL.

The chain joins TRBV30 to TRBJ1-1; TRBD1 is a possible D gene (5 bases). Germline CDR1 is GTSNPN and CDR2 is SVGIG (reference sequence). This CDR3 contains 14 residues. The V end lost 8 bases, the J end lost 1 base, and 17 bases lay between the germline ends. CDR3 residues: CAGHFGGGNTEAFF. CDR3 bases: TGTGCCGGGCATTTCGGGGGGGGGAACACTGAAGCTTTCTTT.

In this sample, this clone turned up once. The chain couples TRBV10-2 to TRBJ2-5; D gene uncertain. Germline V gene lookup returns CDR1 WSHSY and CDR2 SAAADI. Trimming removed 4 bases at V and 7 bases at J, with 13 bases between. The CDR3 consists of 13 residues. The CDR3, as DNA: TGCGCCAGCAGTGGACTGGAGCTACGGACCCAGTACTTC. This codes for CASSGLELRTQYF.

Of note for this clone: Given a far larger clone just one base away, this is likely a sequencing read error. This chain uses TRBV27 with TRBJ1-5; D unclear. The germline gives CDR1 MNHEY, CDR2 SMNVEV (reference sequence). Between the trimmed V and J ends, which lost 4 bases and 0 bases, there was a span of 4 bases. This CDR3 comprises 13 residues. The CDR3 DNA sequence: TGTGCCAGCAGTTCCAATAGCAATCAGCCCCAGCATTTT. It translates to CASSSNSNQPQHF.

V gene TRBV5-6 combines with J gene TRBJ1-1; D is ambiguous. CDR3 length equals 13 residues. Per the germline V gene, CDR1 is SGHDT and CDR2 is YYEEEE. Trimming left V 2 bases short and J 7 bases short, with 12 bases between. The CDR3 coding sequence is TGTGCCAGCAGCTTCGTCAGAGGATTTGAAGCTTTCTTT. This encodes CASSFVRGFEAFF.

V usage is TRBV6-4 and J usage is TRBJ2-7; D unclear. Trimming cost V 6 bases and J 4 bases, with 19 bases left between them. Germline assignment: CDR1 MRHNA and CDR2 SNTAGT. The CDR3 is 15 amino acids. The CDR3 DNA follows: TGTGCCAGCAGAACAGCCAGCCCCCCGATTTACGAGCAGTACGTC. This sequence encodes CASRTASPPIYEQYV.

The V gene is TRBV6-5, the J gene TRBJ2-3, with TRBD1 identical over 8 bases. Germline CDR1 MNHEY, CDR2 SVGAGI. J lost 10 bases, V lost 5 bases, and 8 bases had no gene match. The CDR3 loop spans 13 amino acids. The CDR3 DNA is TGTGCCAGCAGTCGAGAGACAGGGGCTCCGCAGTATTTT. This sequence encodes CASSRETGAPQYF.

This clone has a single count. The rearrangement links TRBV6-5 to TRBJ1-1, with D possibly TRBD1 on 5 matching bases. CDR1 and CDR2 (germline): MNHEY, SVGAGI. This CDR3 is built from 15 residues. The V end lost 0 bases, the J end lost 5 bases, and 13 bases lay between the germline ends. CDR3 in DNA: TGTGCCAGCAGTTACTCCGACAGCACACCTACTGAAGCTTTCTTT. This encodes CASSYSDSTPTEAFF.

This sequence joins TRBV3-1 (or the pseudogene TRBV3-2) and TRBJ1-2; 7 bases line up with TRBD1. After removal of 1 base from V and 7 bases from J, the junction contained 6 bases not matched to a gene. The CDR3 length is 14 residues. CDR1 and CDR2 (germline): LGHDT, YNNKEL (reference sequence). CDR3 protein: CASSQGDSVRGYTF. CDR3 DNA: TGTGCCAGCAGCCAAGGGGACAGTGTTCGTGGCTACACCTTC.